This record concerns one T cell receptor beta chain sequence. These data are taken from a study of T cell changes during pregnancy in multiple sclerosis. Only in-frame clones appear in the TCRdb table, and some are missing; sequencing was by immunoSEQ multiplex PCR. The sample includes tens of thousands of clones, more than 90% of them seen just once. The sample was CD4+ T cells from peripheral blood mononuclear cells, taken after pregnancy. This clonotype originated in a female donor in good health, enrolled as a control in a pregnancy study.

The CDR3 loop reads CASSETSGGYNEQFF. CDR3 DNA: TGTGCCAGCAGTGAGACTAGCGGGGGCTACAATGAGCAGTTCTTC. The chain carries TRBV6-4 and TRBJ2-1, with 12 bases fitting TRBD2. This CDR3 spans 15 amino acids. The germline CDR1 and CDR2 sequences are MRHNA and SNTAGT. The junction had 0 bases not matched to a gene; V was cut back by 3 bases and J by 3 bases.